The 5 T cell receptor beta chains below all came from one sample that was sequenced in a study of T cell clonotyping in hematopoietic cell transplantation. Assay: immunoSEQ multiplex PCR; the TCRdb copy retains only in-frame clones and omits some. This table holds nearly 20,000 clones, approximately 79% found once. The specimen was peripheral blood mononuclear cells. These receptor sequences come from a man aged 55 to 70 in good health. Some clones in this sample may be carry-over from other donors' samples.

The chain links TRBV5-6 to TRBJ1-2; TRBD1 matches 7 bases. The germline V gene encodes CDR1 SGHDT and CDR2 YYEEEE. The CDR3 has 15 residues. V was pared by 5 bases and J by 8 bases, with 15 bases of the junction left unmatched. CDR3 sequence reads: CASSRPDRAGGGYTF. The CDR3 DNA reads TGTGCCAGCAGTAGACCCGACAGGGCGGGTGGAGGCTACACCTTC.

J is TRBJ2-1 and V is TRBV28; 8 bases agree with TRBD1. The CDR3 is 14 residues long. With 6 bases clipped from V and 7 bases from J, the junction kept 8 bases outside the gene matches. CDR1 is MDHEN, CDR2 SYDVKM, per germline. The chain's CDR3 is CASSPVDRANEQFF. Here the CDR3 DNA reads TGTGCCAGCAGCCCCGTGGACAGGGCGAATGAGCAGTTCTTC.

The chain combines TRBV15 with TRBJ1-1, with D perhaps TRBD1 (5 bases). V lost 2 bases, J lost 0 bases, and 13 bases lay in between. Germline V lookup: CDR1 LNHNV, CDR2 YYDKDF (reference sequence). The length of the CDR3 is 16 residues. The CDR3 region has the DNA TGTGCCACCAGCAGACCTGGGGGGGTTGTGAACACTGAAGCTTTCTTT. The encoded protein is CATSRPGGVVNTEAFF.

V and J are TRBV4-3 and TRBJ2-2, with D tentatively TRBD2 (6 bases). V lost 1 base to trimming and J lost 4 bases, with 13 bases between them. Germline loops: CDR1 LGHNA, CDR2 YSLEER. The length of the CDR3 is 16 residues. For the CDR3, the DNA is TGCGCCAGCAGCCAAGCGGGGGACCGCGCCACCGGGGAGCTGTTTTTT. Residues: CASSQAGDRATGELFF.

This chain links TRBV20-1 with TRBJ1-2; 7 positions match TRBD1. Germline V gene sequence: CDR1 DFQATT, CDR2 SNEGSKA (reference sequence). With V trimmed by 6 bases and J by 7 bases, 5 bases remained unmatched. The CDR3 loop spans 11 amino acids. The CDR3 DNA follows: TGCAGTGCCCCAGGGGGTTCTGGCTACACCTTC. Its translation: CSAPGGSGYTF.